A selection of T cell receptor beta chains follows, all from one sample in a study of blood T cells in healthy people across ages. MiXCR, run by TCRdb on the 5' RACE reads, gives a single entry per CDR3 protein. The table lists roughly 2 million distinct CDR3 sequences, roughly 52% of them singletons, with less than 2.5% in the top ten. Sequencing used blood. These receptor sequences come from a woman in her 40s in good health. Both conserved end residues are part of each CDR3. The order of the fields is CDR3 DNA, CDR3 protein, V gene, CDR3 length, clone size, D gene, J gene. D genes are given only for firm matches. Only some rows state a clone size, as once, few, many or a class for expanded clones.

CDR3 DNA: TGTGCCAGCAGCGTAGCGGGCGGGGGTGGGGATGAGCAGTTCTTC
CDR3 protein: CASSVAGGGGDEQFF
V gene: TRBV9
CDR3 length: 15
clone size: few
D gene: TRBD2
J gene: TRBJ2-1

CDR3 DNA: TGTGCCAGCAGATGGGGAGGCACTGAAGCTTTCTTT
CDR3 protein: CASRWGGTEAFF
V gene: TRBV12-3/TRBV12-4
CDR3 length: 12
clone size: NA
D gene: NA
J gene: TRBJ1-1

CDR3 DNA: TGCGCCAGCAGCGGGGGACTAGCGGGTTCTCGCACAGATACGCAGTATTTT
CDR3 protein: CASSGGLAGSRTDTQYF
V gene: TRBV5-1
CDR3 length: 17
clone size: few
D gene: TRBD2
J gene: TRBJ2-3

CDR3 DNA: TGTGCCAGCAGCGTGACAGGGGGGGACAATGAGCAGTTCTTC
CDR3 protein: CASSVTGGDNEQFF
V gene: TRBV7-3
CDR3 length: 14
clone size: NA
D gene: TRBD1
J gene: TRBJ2-1

CDR3 DNA: TGTGCCATCAGTGAGTCCTTGGCTTCCCGCCGGGGACTTCAAGAGACCCAGTACTTC
CDR3 protein: CAISESLASRRGLQETQYF
V gene: TRBV10-3
CDR3 length: 19
clone size: NA
D gene: NA
J gene: TRBJ2-5

CDR3 DNA: TGTGCCAGCAGCTTAGTGGGTAGCGGGGTACAAAATGAGCAGTTCTTC
CDR3 protein: CASSLVGSGVQNEQFF
V gene: TRBV7-2
CDR3 length: 16
clone size: few
D gene: TRBD2
J gene: TRBJ2-1

CDR3 DNA: TGTGCCAGCTCACCAAGAGGGGATAGTGAGCAGTTCTTC
CDR3 protein: CASSPRGDSEQFF
V gene: TRBV18
CDR3 length: 13
clone size: NA
D gene: NA
J gene: TRBJ2-1

CDR3 DNA: TGTGCTAGCACAACCGGGACAGGGAACACCGGGGAGCTGTTTTTT
CDR3 protein: CASTTGTGNTGELFF
V gene: TRBV7-7
CDR3 length: 15
clone size: NA
D gene: TRBD1
J gene: TRBJ2-2

CDR3 DNA: TGTGCCATCAGGGAGACTAGCGGGGGGGGCGAGCAGTACTTC
CDR3 protein: CAIRETSGGGEQYF
V gene: TRBV10-3
CDR3 length: 14
clone size: few
D gene: TRBD2
J gene: TRBJ2-7

CDR3 DNA: TGTGCCAGCAGTACCTCCGGGACGTTCACGGATACGCAGTATTTT
CDR3 protein: CASSTSGTFTDTQYF
V gene: TRBV6-6
CDR3 length: 15
clone size: NA
D gene: NA
J gene: TRBJ2-3

CDR3 DNA: TGTGCCAGCAGCTTACAGAATGCCTATGGCTACACCTTC
CDR3 protein: CASSLQNAYGYTF
V gene: TRBV12-3/TRBV12-4
CDR3 length: 13
clone size: NA
D gene: NA
J gene: TRBJ1-2

CDR3 DNA: TGCAGCGTTGAAGTTCGGGGGGAACCCTACGAGCAGTACTTC
CDR3 protein: CSVEVRGEPYEQYF
V gene: TRBV29-1
CDR3 length: 14
clone size: NA
D gene: TRBD2
J gene: TRBJ2-7

CDR3 DNA: TGTGCCACCAGCAGAGATCCGCCGGGTTCCCCCTTGGGCAACGTCCTGACTTTC
CDR3 protein: CATSRDPPGSPLGNVLTF
V gene: TRBV15
CDR3 length: 18
clone size: NA
D gene: NA
J gene: TRBJ2-6

CDR3 DNA: TGTGCCAGCAGGGGGGACCGCAATGAGCAGTTCTTC
CDR3 protein: CASRGDRNEQFF
V gene: TRBV12-3/TRBV12-4
CDR3 length: 12
clone size: NA
D gene: NA
J gene: TRBJ2-1

CDR3 DNA: TGCGCCAGCAGCCAAGATCGTGACGGACTCGCCTACGAGCAGTACTTC
CDR3 protein: CASSQDRDGLAYEQYF
V gene: TRBV4-3
CDR3 length: 16
clone size: few
D gene: NA
J gene: TRBJ2-7

CDR3 DNA: TGTGCCAGCAGCTTAAATGCTGGATCCGGCTACAATGAGCAGTTCTTC
CDR3 protein: CASSLNAGSGYNEQFF
V gene: TRBV11-1
CDR3 length: 16
clone size: few
D gene: NA
J gene: TRBJ2-1

CDR3 DNA: TGCAGCGTTGTGACGGGAAGCAATCAGCCCCAGCATTTT
CDR3 protein: CSVVTGSNQPQHF
V gene: TRBV29-1
CDR3 length: 13
clone size: NA
D gene: NA
J gene: TRBJ1-5

CDR3 DNA: TGTGCCAGCAGCTTATATGGTTTGGCAGGAGGCCCCTTAGGAAACATTCAGTACTTC
CDR3 protein: CASSLYGLAGGPLGNIQYF
V gene: TRBV7-9
CDR3 length: 19
clone size: NA
D gene: NA
J gene: TRBJ2-4

CDR3 DNA: TGTGCCAGCAACGACCCCCCCTACGAGCAGTACTTC
CDR3 protein: CASNDPPYEQYF
V gene: TRBV6-2/TRBV6-3
CDR3 length: 12
clone size: few
D gene: NA
J gene: TRBJ2-7

CDR3 DNA: TGTGCCAGCAGTTTACCCCTCTCACACGGAAGCACAGATACGCAGTATTTT
CDR3 protein: CASSLPLSHGSTDTQYF
V gene: TRBV27
CDR3 length: 17
clone size: NA
D gene: NA
J gene: TRBJ2-3

CDR3 DNA: TGTGCCAGCAGCGAGACGAAGGCAGATACGCAGTATTTT
CDR3 protein: CASSETKADTQYF
V gene: TRBV9
CDR3 length: 13
clone size: NA
D gene: NA
J gene: TRBJ2-3

CDR3 DNA: TGTGCCAGCAGTTTTAACCCGGGACCGGTGAACACTGAAGCTTTCTTT
CDR3 protein: CASSFNPGPVNTEAFF
V gene: TRBV6-6
CDR3 length: 16
clone size: NA
D gene: NA
J gene: TRBJ1-1

CDR3 DNA: TGTAGCGCAGTCCTAACGGGGTGGGGCAATGAGCAGTTCTTC
CDR3 protein: CSAVLTGWGNEQFF
V gene: TRBV29-1
CDR3 length: 14
clone size: NA
D gene: NA
J gene: TRBJ2-1

CDR3 DNA: TGCAGTGCTAGACAAGGGACTACACAAGAGACCCAGTACTTC
CDR3 protein: CSARQGTTQETQYF
V gene: TRBV20-1
CDR3 length: 14
clone size: NA
D gene: TRBD2
J gene: TRBJ2-5

CDR3 DNA: TGTGCCAACTTGGGACGCACAGCCTACGAGCAGTACTTC
CDR3 protein: CANLGRTAYEQYF
V gene: TRBV21-1
CDR3 length: 13
clone size: few
D gene: NA
J gene: TRBJ2-7

CDR3 DNA: TGCAGTGCTAGACGGGACCAGATAATGTACGAGCAGTACTTC
CDR3 protein: CSARRDQIMYEQYF
V gene: TRBV20-1
CDR3 length: 14
clone size: few
D gene: NA
J gene: TRBJ2-7

CDR3 DNA: TGTGCCAGCAGCGCCCCCGTAGGGGTTGGAAACACCATATATTTT
CDR3 protein: CASSAPVGVGNTIYF
V gene: TRBV9
CDR3 length: 15
clone size: NA
D gene: NA
J gene: TRBJ1-3

CDR3 DNA: TGTGCCAGCAGTCCGGGGACAGCCTCTAGCGAGCAGTACTTC
CDR3 protein: CASSPGTASSEQYF
V gene: TRBV28
CDR3 length: 14
clone size: few
D gene: TRBD1
J gene: TRBJ2-7